This T cell receptor (beta chain) was recorded in a study of tumor-infiltrating lymphocytes in primary liver carcinoma. The CDR3 length is 17 residues. The germline V gene has CDR1 SGHRS and CDR2 YFSETQ. Unsorted bulk tissue of about 20-32 mg yielded co-extracted RNA and DNA. A constant-region primer primed TCR beta cDNA synthesis from 500 ng of total RNA. Three-round nested multiplex PCR performed with slightly modified ARM-PCR produced the TCR beta libraries. PCR rounds one and two used TRBV1-TRBV30 forward primers with a C-beta reverse primer for around 10 cycles each. TCRdb called the multiplex PCR reads again in MiXCR, with one record for every CDR3 protein. This repertoire shows 110,000 or so distinct CDR3 sequences, roughly 80% found once; its top ten account for approximately 20%. Points on this clonotype: A junction boundary mismatches the germline segment, possibly from a read error.

The chain employs TRBV5-1 and TRBJ2-1, with a weak D call TRBD2 (6 bases). The receptor comes from a man aged 35 to 55 with primary liver carcinoma and hepatitis B virus infection. Source material: liver tumor tissue from sampling region 3. Subset of the sample: tumor region T3, left-lateral pole. The DNA of the CDR3 is TGCGCCAGCAGCCCCCACCATATAACGAGACTAGACAATGAGGAGTTCTTC. Translating gives CASSPHHITRLDNEEFF.